This is a list of T cell receptor beta chains from one sample in a study of CD8+CD57+ T cells in acquired aplastic anemia. TCRdb itself ran the reads through MiXCR, one entry per CDR3 protein. Here the sample spans about 210,000 distinct CDR3 sequences, approximately 60% being singletons. Sequenced input: sorted CD4+, CD8+, or CD8+CD57+ T cells (not recorded which) from PBMCs. Every receptor here comes from a human donor in good health. Each CDR3 is given with its conserved first and last residue. The order of the fields is J gene, V gene, clone size, D gene, CDR3 DNA, CDR3 protein. A D gene is named only where the DNA matches it firmly. Clone size, where shown, is once, few, many, or a class for clones that have expanded.

j_call: TRBJ2-3
v_call: TRBV24-1
clone_size: few
d_call: NA
cdr3_nt: TGTGCCACCAGTGATCCCAGGGGTGGGACAGATACGCAGTATTTT
cdr3_aa: CATSDPRGGTDTQYF

j_call: TRBJ2-7
v_call: TRBV5-1
clone_size: many
d_call: TRBD1
cdr3_nt: TGCGCCAGCAGCTTCGGACAGGGGAGTTCCTACGAGCAGTACTTC
cdr3_aa: CASSFGQGSSYEQYF

j_call: TRBJ2-3
v_call: TRBV11-3
clone_size: once
d_call: NA
cdr3_nt: TGTGCCAGCAGCTACACCGGGACGAAGAACACAGATACGCAGTATTTT
cdr3_aa: CASSYTGTKNTDTQYF

j_call: TRBJ2-6
v_call: TRBV24-1
clone_size: NA
d_call: NA
cdr3_nt: TGTGCCACCAGTGATTTCTCGGACACACCGGACTCTGGGGCCAACGTCCTGACTTTC
cdr3_aa: CATSDFSDTPDSGANVLTF

j_call: TRBJ2-7
v_call: TRBV7-3
clone_size: NA
d_call: NA
cdr3_nt: TGTGCCAGCAGCTTAAAGATTAGGTACACCTACGAGCAGTACTTC
cdr3_aa: CASSLKIRYTYEQYF

j_call: TRBJ2-1
v_call: TRBV29-1
clone_size: NA
d_call: TRBD2
cdr3_nt: TGCAGCGTTGGTTTTAGCGGGGGAAATTACAATGAGCAGTTCTTC
cdr3_aa: CSVGFSGGNYNEQFF

j_call: TRBJ2-7
v_call: TRBV9
clone_size: NA
d_call: NA
cdr3_nt: TGTGCCAGCAGCGTAGGAGGGTGGAGTACCTACGAGCAGTACTTC
cdr3_aa: CASSVGGWSTYEQYF

j_call: TRBJ1-3
v_call: TRBV7-6
clone_size: NA
d_call: TRBD1
cdr3_nt: TGTGCCAGCAGCCCGGACAGGCTGAGCTCTGGAAACACCATATATTTT
cdr3_aa: CASSPDRLSSGNTIYF

j_call: TRBJ2-7
v_call: TRBV11-3
clone_size: NA
d_call: NA
cdr3_nt: TGTGCCAGCAGCCAAGATTTCGACCGGAGCTCCTACGAGCAGTACTTC
cdr3_aa: CASSQDFDRSSYEQYF

j_call: TRBJ2-7
v_call: TRBV29-1
clone_size: NA
d_call: TRBD2
cdr3_nt: TGCAGTGTTGGGGGAGGGCCCACTATTGAGCAGTACTTC
cdr3_aa: CSVGGGPTIEQYF

j_call: TRBJ2-3
v_call: TRBV12-3/TRBV12-4
clone_size: many
d_call: TRBD2
cdr3_nt: TGTGCCAGCAGAGGACTAGCGGGAGGGCCAGATACGCAGTATTTT
cdr3_aa: CASRGLAGGPDTQYF

j_call: TRBJ2-7
v_call: TRBV11-1
clone_size: NA
d_call: NA
cdr3_nt: TGTGCCAGCAGCTACGGGGGTCTGTCCTACGAGCAGTACTTC
cdr3_aa: CASSYGGLSYEQYF

j_call: TRBJ2-1
v_call: TRBV7-9
clone_size: NA
d_call: NA
cdr3_nt: TGTGCCAGCAGCTTCCTCGGCGGAGGGGGGGCCAATGAGCAGTTCTTC
cdr3_aa: CASSFLGGGGANEQFF

j_call: TRBJ1-2
v_call: TRBV20-1
clone_size: once
d_call: NA
cdr3_nt: TGCAGTGCACAGGTAGCTAACTATGGCTACACCTTC
cdr3_aa: CSAQVANYGYTF

j_call: TRBJ1-5
v_call: TRBV7-2
clone_size: NA
d_call: NA
cdr3_nt: TGTGCCAGCAACCGGGCCCCCGGGAATCAGCCCCAGCATTTT
cdr3_aa: CASNRAPGNQPQHF

j_call: TRBJ1-2
v_call: TRBV19
clone_size: NA
d_call: TRBD1
cdr3_nt: TGTGCCAGTAGTACCCAACAGGGGGGAGTAGATGGCTACACCTTC
cdr3_aa: CASSTQQGGVDGYTF

j_call: TRBJ2-1
v_call: TRBV9
clone_size: few
d_call: TRBD2
cdr3_nt: TGTGCCAGCAGCCCACGGGGGAGCGGGGGTTACAATGAGCAGTTCTTC
cdr3_aa: CASSPRGSGGYNEQFF

j_call: TRBJ2-7
v_call: TRBV5-5
clone_size: many
d_call: TRBD1
cdr3_nt: TGTGCCAGCAACAGGGGCTACTACGAGCAGTACTTC
cdr3_aa: CASNRGYYEQYF

j_call: TRBJ2-1
v_call: TRBV19
clone_size: many
d_call: NA
cdr3_nt: TGTGCCAGTAGTATAGGAAATGAGCAGTTCTTC
cdr3_aa: CASSIGNEQFF

j_call: TRBJ1-4
v_call: TRBV5-1
clone_size: many
d_call: NA
cdr3_nt: TGCGCCAGCAGCCACACAGGGTTGGGGGAAAAACTGTTTTTT
cdr3_aa: CASSHTGLGEKLFF

j_call: TRBJ2-3
v_call: TRBV7-8
clone_size: NA
d_call: NA
cdr3_nt: TGTGCCAGCAGCTTAGGGCTAGGGCGCACAGATACGCAGTATTTT
cdr3_aa: CASSLGLGRTDTQYF

j_call: TRBJ1-4
v_call: TRBV7-6
clone_size: many
d_call: NA
cdr3_nt: TGTGCCAGCAGCTTGTCCCAGGGACATGAAAAACTGTTTTTT
cdr3_aa: CASSLSQGHEKLFF

j_call: TRBJ2-1
v_call: TRBV7-9
clone_size: NA
d_call: NA
cdr3_nt: TGTGCTAGCAGCTTAAGTCAGGGAAGCCCCTACAATGAGCAGTTCTTC
cdr3_aa: CASSLSQGSPYNEQFF

j_call: TRBJ2-3
v_call: TRBV2
clone_size: NA
d_call: TRBD1
cdr3_nt: TGTGCCAGCAGGGAGACAGGGAGTACGCAGTATTTT
cdr3_aa: CASRETGSTQYF

j_call: TRBJ2-7
v_call: TRBV7-9
clone_size: NA
d_call: TRBD1
cdr3_nt: TGTGCCAGCAGCGATACCGGGACAGGGGTCGACGAGCAGTACTTC
cdr3_aa: CASSDTGTGVDEQYF

j_call: TRBJ2-1
v_call: TRBV6-5
clone_size: NA
d_call: NA
cdr3_nt: TGTGCCAGCAGTTTATCGAGTGGGAATGAGCAGCTCTTC
cdr3_aa: CASSLSSGNEQLF

j_call: TRBJ2-7
v_call: TRBV2
clone_size: once
d_call: NA
cdr3_nt: TGTGCCAGCAGTGCCCTACTCTTGATGGCCCCCTCCTACGAGCAGTACTTC
cdr3_aa: CASSALLLMAPSYEQYF

j_call: TRBJ1-2
v_call: TRBV5-6
clone_size: NA
d_call: NA
cdr3_nt: TGTGCCAGCAGAAACTGGGGTAAAGGGTCCCTCTACACCTTC
cdr3_aa: CASRNWGKGSLYTF

j_call: TRBJ2-7
v_call: TRBV15
clone_size: few
d_call: NA
cdr3_nt: TGTGCCACCAGCAGAGATGTAGGCGACGAGCAGTACTTC
cdr3_aa: CATSRDVGDEQYF

j_call: TRBJ1-1
v_call: TRBV27
clone_size: many
d_call: NA
cdr3_nt: TGTGCCAGCAGTTTAGGAGGGGCGACTGAAGCTTTCTTT
cdr3_aa: CASSLGGATEAFF

j_call: TRBJ2-2
v_call: TRBV11-2
clone_size: NA
d_call: NA
cdr3_nt: TGTGCCAGCAGCGACTTCCTGGAGGCCGGGGAGCTGTTTTTT
cdr3_aa: CASSDFLEAGELFF

j_call: TRBJ2-1
v_call: TRBV20-1
clone_size: many
d_call: NA
cdr3_nt: TGCAGTGCTAGGGGGCTATTTTTGGAGTCGGATGGGGGCTCCTACAATGAGCAGTTCTTC
cdr3_aa: CSARGLFLESDGGSYNEQFF

j_call: TRBJ2-1
v_call: TRBV19
clone_size: NA
d_call: NA
cdr3_nt: TGTGCCAGTAGTATGAAGGGGACGGCTGCATGGGAGCAGTTCTTC
cdr3_aa: CASSMKGTAAWEQFF

j_call: TRBJ1-3
v_call: TRBV2
clone_size: many
d_call: NA
cdr3_nt: TGTGCCAGCAGTGTAACAGGGTTCGGAAACACCATATATTTT
cdr3_aa: CASSVTGFGNTIYF

j_call: TRBJ2-7
v_call: TRBV5-1
clone_size: many
d_call: NA
cdr3_nt: TGCGCCAGCAGCCCTGGACTTTTCTACGAGCAGTACTTC
cdr3_aa: CASSPGLFYEQYF

j_call: TRBJ2-5
v_call: TRBV20-1
clone_size: NA
d_call: NA
cdr3_nt: TGCAGTGCCACGGACGAGACCCAGTACTTC
cdr3_aa: CSATDETQYF

j_call: TRBJ2-1
v_call: TRBV6-2/TRBV6-3
clone_size: NA
d_call: TRBD2
cdr3_nt: TGTGCCAGCAGTTACTCCCTCCTCCGCGGGACTAAAAACAATGAGCAGTTCTTC
cdr3_aa: CASSYSLLRGTKNNEQFF

j_call: TRBJ1-2
v_call: TRBV29-1
clone_size: NA
d_call: NA
cdr3_nt: TGCAGCGTTGGGGAGGGGGGGGGCTATGGCTACACCTTC
cdr3_aa: CSVGEGGGYGYTF

j_call: TRBJ2-1
v_call: TRBV10-3
clone_size: NA
d_call: NA
cdr3_nt: TGTGCCATCAGTGAGCGGGGCTTAGGGATGGCTATTTCCTACAATGAGCAGTTCTTC
cdr3_aa: CAISERGLGMAISYNEQFF

j_call: TRBJ1-2
v_call: TRBV5-4
clone_size: NA
d_call: NA
cdr3_nt: TGTGCCAGCAGCTTGGACGGCAGCTACACCTTC
cdr3_aa: CASSLDGSYTF

j_call: TRBJ2-5
v_call: TRBV6-5
clone_size: NA
d_call: NA
cdr3_nt: TGTGCCAGCAGTCAGGGCGGGATTTCATTC
cdr3_aa: CASSQGGISF

j_call: TRBJ2-5
v_call: TRBV10-3
clone_size: NA
d_call: TRBD1
cdr3_nt: TGTGCCATCAGTGATGGGGACAGGGGCGTGAGGGAGACCCAGTACTTC
cdr3_aa: CAISDGDRGVRETQYF

j_call: TRBJ1-5
v_call: TRBV10-3
clone_size: NA
d_call: NA
cdr3_nt: TGTGCCATCAGTGAGGGGCCGACTAGGGATCAGCCCCAGCATTTT
cdr3_aa: CAISEGPTRDQPQHF

j_call: TRBJ1-2
v_call: TRBV7-9
clone_size: NA
d_call: NA
cdr3_nt: TGTGCCAGCAGCCAAAACCCAAAGAGTGAAGGGGCAGCTGGCTACACCTTC
cdr3_aa: CASSQNPKSEGAAGYTF

j_call: TRBJ2-3
v_call: TRBV7-3
clone_size: NA
d_call: NA
cdr3_nt: TGTGCCAGCCTAGATGCGAATACGCAGTATTTT
cdr3_aa: CASLDANTQYF

j_call: TRBJ2-3
v_call: TRBV7-8
clone_size: NA
d_call: TRBD1
cdr3_nt: TGTGCCAGCAGCATAGGACAGGGTGGTGGCACAGATACGCAGTATTTT
cdr3_aa: CASSIGQGGGTDTQYF